These 24 T cell receptor beta chains originate from one sample sequenced in a study of cytomegalovirus exposure and HLA in healthy donors (dated by TCRdb to the late 2010s). Library construction relied on the immunoSEQ multiplex PCR assay. A mixture of 60 forward primers for TCR Vbeta segments and 13 reverse primers for TCR Jbeta segments was used in the multiplex PCR. Here the immuneACCESS table is served through TCRdb, limited to in-frame sequences with V and J called. Missing clones are a known gap in these copies; in checked studies unresolved V genes cover under half, and the rest lacks a known reason. Here the sample has some 59,000 clones; more than 65% occur a single time. In total, the top ten clones hold under 3.5% of the sample. The source material was PBMCs. These receptors were obtained from a woman aged 18-35 years in good health and CMV-seronegative.

This chain links TRBV6-4 with TRBJ1-2; no reliable D call. Germline CDR1 reads MRHNA; CDR2 reads SNTAGT. V lost 7 bases and J 2 bases, leaving 14 bases between the germline ends. CDR3 length equals 14 residues. The CDR3 DNA follows: TGTGCCAGCATCGAGGGTCCGACAAACTATGGCTACACCTTC. Translating it yields CASIEGPTNYGYTF.

With respect to this clone: Since no conserved phenylalanine or tryptophan closes the CDR3, a read error is the likely cause. The chain couples TRBV2 to TRBJ1-2, with 12 bases that match TRBD1. Germline CDR1 and CDR2: SNHLY and FYNNEI. Germline trimming cut 4 bases from V and 8 bases from J; bases unmatched to any gene: 5. The CDR3 has 14 residues. The CDR3 loop reads CASSGGQGALGYTL. The CDR3 nucleotides are TGTGCCAGCAGTGGGGGACAGGGGGCTCTCGGCTACACCCTC.

This chain joins TRBV18 and TRBJ1-4; D unclear. The CDR3 sequence is 16 residues long. CDR1 is KGHSH and CDR2 is LQKENI in the germline V gene. V shed 3 bases and J shed 5 bases, with 16 bases lying between them. CDR3 bases: TGTGCCAGCTCACCCGCCGGATTGGGAGAAAATGAAAAACTGTTTTTT. Amino acids: CASSPAGLGENEKLFF.

The chain links TRBV5-1 to TRBJ2-5; 7 bases agree with TRBD2. The CDR3 has 16 residues. CDR1 and CDR2 (germline): SGHRS, YFSETQ. J lost 2 bases, V lost 0 bases, and 7 bases had no gene match. CDR3 nucleotide sequence: TGCGCCAGCAGCTTGGAGGGGAGGGCCATACAAGAGACCCAGTACTTC. It codes for CASSLEGRAIQETQYF.

V and J are TRBV27 and TRBJ2-3; TRBD1 matches 8 bases. The CDR3 is 16 residues long. CDR1 MNHEY and CDR2 SMNVEV come from the germline V gene (reference sequence). V trimming: 5 bases; J trimming: 3 bases; junction bases outside the gene matches: 10. The CDR3 bases are TGTGCCAGCAGTCCTACGGACAGGGTTGGTACAGATACGCAGTATTTT. Its protein is CASSPTDRVGTDTQYF.

This chain uses TRBV27 with TRBJ1-1; D gene unclear. Germline V gene lookup returns CDR1 MNHEY and CDR2 SMNVEV (reference sequence). CDR3 size: 13 residues. V lost 5 bases, J lost 1 base, and 8 bases lay in between. In DNA form, the CDR3 reads TGTGCCAGCAGTAAACAGCCGAACACTGAAGCTTTCTTT. Encoded protein: CASSKQPNTEAFF.

V is TRBV5-4 and J is TRBJ1-1; possibly TRBD1 for D (5 bases). The CDR3 has 15 residues. V gave up 1 base and J gave up 3 bases, with 13 bases separating them. Looked up from germline, CDR1 is SGHNT and CDR2 is YYREEE (reference sequence). The CDR3 sequence is CASSLMGQGYTEAFF. The CDR3 region has the DNA TGTGCCAGCAGCTTGATGGGCCAGGGTTACACTGAAGCTTTCTTT.

The chain uses TRBV28 and TRBJ2-7; D possibly corresponds to TRBD1 (5 bases). The CDR3 length is 15 residues. V was trimmed by 3 bases and J by 7 bases, leaving 19 bases between them. Looked up from germline, CDR1 is MDHEN and CDR2 is SYDVKM. This CDR3 is CASSFGQGIVIEQYF. The CDR3 nucleotides are TGTGCCAGCAGTTTTGGTCAGGGAATAGTGATAGAGCAGTACTTC.

The table lists this clone with a few counts. The V and J genes are TRBV13 and TRBJ2-7; no reliable D call. This CDR3 is 12 amino acids long. V lost 4 bases, J lost 6 bases, and 10 bases lay in between. From germline, CDR1 is PRHDT and CDR2 FYEKMQ (reference sequence). The CDR3, as DNA: TGTGCCAGCAGCTCCTCGACACGCGAGCAGTACTTC. It yields the protein CASSSSTREQYF.

This rearrangement joins TRBV19 to TRBJ2-2; 7 bases align to TRBD1. In germline, CDR1 is LNHDA, CDR2 SQIVND (reference sequence). This CDR3 spans 15 amino acids. With V trimmed by 3 bases and J by 10 bases, 11 bases remained unmatched. CDR3 in DNA: TGTGCCAGTAGTATCTTAGACAGGGTGCATGAGGAGCTGTTTTTT. This sequence encodes CASSILDRVHEELFF.

The V gene is TRBV19, the J gene TRBJ1-2, with 10 nucleotides matching TRBD1. The CDR3 has 15 residues. J gave up 2 bases and V 7 bases, and 7 bases lay outside the gene matches. The germline gives CDR1 LNHDA, CDR2 SQIVND (reference sequence). The CDR3: CASTGTGASNYGYTF. The CDR3 nucleotides read TGTGCCAGTACCGGGACAGGGGCGTCGAACTATGGCTACACCTTC.

The chain uses TRBV9 and TRBJ2-7, with TRBD2 matching 7 bases. After removal of 3 bases from V and 6 bases from J, the junction contained 9 bases not matched to a gene. The CDR3 runs to 14 residues. Per the germline V gene, CDR1 is SGDLS and CDR2 is YYNGEE. The CDR3 loop is CASSAHLTSAEQYF. The CDR3 nucleotides read TGTGCCAGCAGCGCCCACCTAACTAGCGCCGAGCAGTACTTC.

This clone was detected only a few times. V and J are TRBV7-2 and TRBJ2-1, with 9 nucleotides matching TRBD2. The CDR3 totals 12 residues. Germline V CDR1 and CDR2: SGHTA, FQGNSA. Germline trimming cut 0 bases from V and 15 bases from J; bases unmatched to any gene: 3. The CDR3 DNA reads as TGTGCCAGCAGCTTAGCGGGGACTAGCCCGTTCTTC. Amino acid sequence: CASSLAGTSPFF.

The chain recombines TRBV2 with TRBJ2-7; D perhaps matches TRBD2 (5 bases). The germline V gene has CDR1 SNHLY and CDR2 FYNNEI. The V and J ends lost 6 bases and 2 bases respectively, with 11 bases between them. The CDR3 consists of 13 residues. The CDR3 region is CASRQAAAYEQYF. Here the CDR3 DNA reads TGTGCCAGCAGACAAGCGGCAGCCTACGAGCAGTACTTC. Filled out from reference TRBV2 and TRBJ2-7, the complete variable domain reads EPEVTQTPSHQVTQMGQEVILRCVPISNHLYFYWYRQILGQKVEFLVSFYNNEISEKSEIFDDQFSVERPDGSNFTLKIRSTKLEDSAMYFCASRQAAAYEQYFGPGTRLTVT.

The CDR3 DNA follows: TGTGCCAGCAGTAGCAGTAGCGGGAGCTCCTACAATGAGCAGTTCTTC. Translated, it gives CASSSSSGSSYNEQFF. The rearrangement uses TRBV28 and TRBJ2-1, with TRBD2 matching 9 bases. This CDR3 contains 16 residues. V dropped 5 bases and J dropped 0; count of bases not matched to a gene: 5. Germline lookup yields CDR1 MDHEN and CDR2 SYDVKM. The complete variable domain, with remaining parts taken from reference TRBV28 and TRBJ2-1, reads DVKVTQSSRYLVKRTGEKVFLECVQDMDHENMFWYRQDPGLGLRLIYFSYDVKMKEKGDIPEGYSVSREKKERFSLILESASTNQTSMYLCASSSSSGSSYNEQFFGPGTRLTVL.

This clone is deemed medium-sized. The chain carries TRBV6-4 and TRBJ2-3; 10 positions match TRBD2. There are 15 residues in the CDR3. J lost 4 bases, V lost 0 bases, and 1 base had no gene match. Germline CDR1 is MRHNA and CDR2 is SNTAGT. In DNA, the CDR3 is TGTGCCAGCAGTGACTCGAGCGGGAGGGCAGATACGCAGTATTTT. This gives the protein CASSDSSGRADTQYF.

The chain carries TRBV9 and TRBJ1-5; tentative D call: TRBD1 (6 bases). This CDR3 is built from 15 residues. Germline lookup yields CDR1 SGDLS and CDR2 YYNGEE. V was pared by 3 bases and J by 2 bases, with 12 bases between. The CDR3 nucleotides read TGTGCCAGCAGCGCTCAACCAGGGGGCAATCAGCCCCAGCATTTT. Translation: CASSAQPGGNQPQHF. Full variable domain (missing parts from reference TRBV9 and TRBJ1-5): DSGVTQTPKHLITATGQRVTLRCSPRSGDLSVYWYQQSLDQGLQFLIQYYNGEERAKGNILERFSAQQFPDLHSELNLSSLELGDSALYFCASSAQPGGNQPQHFGDGTRLSIL.

The chain employs TRBV5-1 and TRBJ1-3; the D is unclear. Germline loops: CDR1 SGHRS, CDR2 YFSETQ. The CDR3 has 15 amino acids. V shed 4 bases and J shed 1 base, with 12 bases lying between them. The CDR3 loop reads CASSPSGGSGNTIYF. The CDR3 DNA follows: TGCGCCAGCAGCCCGTCGGGAGGTTCTGGAAACACCATATATTTT. Full variable domain (missing parts from reference TRBV5-1 and TRBJ1-3): KAGVTQTPRYLIKTRGQQVTLSCSPISGHRSVSWYQQTPGQGLQFLFEYFSETQRNKGNFPGRFSGRQFSNSRSEMNVSTLELGDSALYLCASSPSGGSGNTIYFGEGSWLTVV.

This clone has more than one count but fewer than ten. The chain combines TRBV5-8 with TRBJ1-5, with D unresolved. Germline CDR1 reads SGHTS; CDR2 reads YDEGEE. V was cut by 4 bases and J by 16 bases, with 18 bases left in between. CDR3 length: 12 amino acids. The CDR3 nucleotides are TGTGCCAGCAGCCTAAGCGGGGTTTATAGCCATTTT. Its protein is CASSLSGVYSHF.

This rearrangement joins TRBV21-1 to TRBJ2-1; TRBD1 is the table's D call and was not checked against the DNA. TRBV21-1 is given as a pseudogene. The CDR3 spans 17 residues. CDR3 nucleotide sequence: TGTGCCAGCAGCAAAGGGAGCGGTGGCCAAGGGGGCAATGAGCAGTTCTTC. This codes for CASSKGSGGQGGNEQFF.

The chain links TRBV5-1 to TRBJ2-3; 8 bases are shared with TRBD2. The CDR3 loop spans 16 amino acids. J was trimmed by 0 bases and V by 6 bases; bases with no gene match: 9. Looked up from germline, CDR1 is SGHRS and CDR2 is YFSETQ. The CDR3 loop reads CASKRGWLASTDTQYF. The CDR3 nucleotides read TGCGCCAGCAAGCGGGGGTGGCTCGCTAGCACAGATACGCAGTATTTT.

This clone came up a few times. The chain joins TRBV4-1 to TRBJ2-5; D call uncertain. The CDR3 has 16 residues. The germline V and J ends were trimmed by 0 bases and 1 base, with 12 bases remaining between them. Germline CDR1 reads MGHRA; CDR2 reads YSYEKL. CDR3 sequence reads: CASSQDQNSIQETQYF. Written as DNA, the CDR3 is TGCGCCAGCAGCCAAGATCAAAACTCGATCCAAGAGACCCAGTACTTC.

This chain links TRBV7-9 with TRBJ2-3, with 9 bases fitting TRBD2. The trim removed 1 base at V and 4 bases at J, leaving 6 bases unmatched. CDR1 and CDR2 (germline): SEHNR, FQNEAQ (reference sequence). The CDR3 extends over 16 amino acids. The CDR3, as DNA: TGTGCCAGCAGCTTAGTTGTAGCGGGAGCAGCAGATACGCAGTATTTT. It yields the protein CASSLVVAGAADTQYF. The whole variable domain, filled in from reference TRBV7-9 and TRBJ2-3, reads DTGVSQNPRHKITKRGQNVTFRCDPISEHNRLYWYRQTLGQGPEFLTYFQNEAQLEKSRLLSDRFSAERPKGSFSTLEIQRTEQGDSAMYLCASSLVVAGAADTQYFGPGTRLTVL.

The chain links TRBV15 to TRBJ1-1, with no clear D. Germline loops: CDR1 LNHNV, CDR2 YYDKDF (reference sequence). V lost 5 bases, J lost 1 base, and 8 bases lay in between. The CDR3 sequence is 13 residues long. Here the CDR3 reads CATSARRNTEAFF. CDR3 nucleotides: TGTGCCACCAGCGCTCGCAGGAACACTGAAGCTTTCTTT. The variable domain in full, with the rest retrieved from reference TRBV15 and TRBJ1-1, is DAMVIQNPRYQVTQFGKPVTLSCSQTLNHNVMYWYQQKSSQAPKLLFHYYDKDFNNEADTPDNFQSRRPNTSFCFLDIRSPGLGDTAMYLCATSARRNTEAFFGQGTRLTVV.